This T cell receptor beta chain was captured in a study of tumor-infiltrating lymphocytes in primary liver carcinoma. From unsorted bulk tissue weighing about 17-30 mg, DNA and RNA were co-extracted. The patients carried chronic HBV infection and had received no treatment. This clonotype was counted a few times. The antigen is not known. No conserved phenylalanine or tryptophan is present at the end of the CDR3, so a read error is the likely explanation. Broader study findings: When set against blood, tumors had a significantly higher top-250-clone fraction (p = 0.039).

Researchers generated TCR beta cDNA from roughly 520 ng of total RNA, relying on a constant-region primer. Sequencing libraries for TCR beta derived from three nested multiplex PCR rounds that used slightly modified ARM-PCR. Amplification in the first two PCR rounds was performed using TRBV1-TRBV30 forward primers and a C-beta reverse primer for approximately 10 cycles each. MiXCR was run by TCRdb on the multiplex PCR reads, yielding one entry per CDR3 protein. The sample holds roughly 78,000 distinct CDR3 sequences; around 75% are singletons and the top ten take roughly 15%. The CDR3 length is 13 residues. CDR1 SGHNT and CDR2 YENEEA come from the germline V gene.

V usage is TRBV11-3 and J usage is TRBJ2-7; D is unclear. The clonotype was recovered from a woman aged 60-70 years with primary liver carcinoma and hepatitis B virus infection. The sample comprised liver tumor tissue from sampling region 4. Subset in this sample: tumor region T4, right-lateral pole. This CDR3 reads CAGSLRPLYEQYL. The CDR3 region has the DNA TGTGCCGGCAGCCTCCGGCCCCTATACGAGCAGTACCTC.